These 23 T cell receptor beta chains share one sample of origin, sequenced in a study of cytomegalovirus exposure and HLA in healthy donors. Data came from immunoSEQ multiplex PCR; TCRdb stores just in-frame clones and leaves some out. In the table there are 50,000 to 65,000 clones, approximately 95% of which are singletons. Sequencing was carried out using PBMCs. The receptors were sampled from a woman aged 18-35 years in good health and CMV-seronegative.

The chain links TRBV7-2 to TRBJ2-7; weak D call: TRBD2 (6 bases). CDR3 length equals 12 residues. V was trimmed by 7 bases and J by 6 bases, leaving 13 bases between them. Germline V gene lookup returns CDR1 SGHTA and CDR2 FQGNSA. The CDR3 here is CASTPGEAEQYF. In nucleotides, the CDR3 is TGTGCCAGCACCCCCGGGGAGGCCGAGCAGTACTTC.

The rearrangement links TRBV27 to TRBJ2-2; 10 bases are a match to TRBD1. There are 14 residues in the CDR3. Trimming at V came to 6 bases and at J to 8 bases, leaving 6 bases not matched to a gene. Germline CDR1 is MNHEY and CDR2 is SMNVEV (reference sequence). The CDR3 DNA follows: TGTGCCAGCAGCCGCGGACAGGGGGAGGGGGAGCTGTTTTTT. Its translation is CASSRGQGEGELFF.

This chain joins TRBV7-2 and TRBJ2-1, with D unclear. This CDR3 is 14 amino acids long. V lost 1 base and J lost 9, with 13 bases in between. The V gene's germline CDR1 is SGHTA and CDR2 FQGNSA. CDR3 coding DNA: TGTGCCAGCAGCTTAGATCGTTTGGCGGTTGAGCAGTTCTTC. It encodes CASSLDRLAVEQFF. Supplemented by reference TRBV7-2 and TRBJ2-1, the full variable domain reads GAGVSQSPSNKVTEKGKDVELRCDPISGHTALYWYRQSLGQGLEFLIYFQGNSAPDKSGLPSDRFSAERTGGSVSTLTIQRTQQEDSAVYLCASSLDRLAVEQFFGPGTRLTVL.

The chain is built from TRBV11-3 and TRBJ2-7; D is perhaps TRBD2 (6 bases). The CDR3 spans 15 residues. Trimming left V 5 bases short and J 3 bases short, with 17 bases between. Germline CDR1 and CDR2: SGHNT and YENEEA. The CDR3 here is CASSPGEGDFYEQYF. Written as DNA, the CDR3 is TGTGCCAGCAGCCCCGGGGAAGGGGACTTCTACGAGCAGTACTTC.

The chain couples TRBV5-1 to TRBJ2-6, with TRBD1 identical over 7 bases. J was trimmed by 4 bases and V by 4 bases; bases with no gene match: 11. The CDR3 covers 17 residues. CDR1 is SGHRS and CDR2 is YFSETQ in the germline V gene. CDR3 amino acids: CASSPGPRGSGANVLTF. The CDR3 nucleotides read TGCGCCAGCAGCCCGGGTCCCAGGGGGTCCGGGGCCAACGTCCTGACTTTC. The full variable domain, in which reference TRBV5-1 and TRBJ2-6 provide the parts outside the CDR3, is KAGVTQTPRYLIKTRGQQVTLSCSPISGHRSVSWYQQTPGQGLQFLFEYFSETQRNKGNFPGRFSGRQFSNSRSEMNVSTLELGDSALYLCASSPGPRGSGANVLTFGAGSRLTVL.

This sequence joins TRBV7-2 and TRBJ2-1; 11 bases line up with TRBD2. V trimming: 1 base; J trimming: 6 bases; junction bases outside the gene matches: 2. Germline V CDR1 and CDR2: SGHTA, FQGNSA. This CDR3 contains 15 residues. The CDR3 is CASSLVGLAANEQFF. The CDR3 coding sequence is TGTGCCAGCAGCTTAGTGGGACTAGCGGCCAATGAGCAGTTCTTC.

The chain links TRBV13 to TRBJ1-2; the D is unclear. V was shortened by 10 bases and J by 4 bases, with 16 bases between the two germline ends. The CDR3 runs 13 residues. Germline CDR1 and CDR2: PRHDT and FYEKMQ (reference sequence). The CDR3 sequence is CATGLGEGYGYTF. The CDR3 region has the DNA TGTGCCACCGGCCTCGGGGAAGGCTATGGCTACACCTTC.

The chain combines TRBV28 with TRBJ2-7; 8 bases align to TRBD2. The ends lost 6 bases at V and 1 base at J; junction bases unmatched: 14. This CDR3 has 17 amino acids. CDR1 is MDHEN, CDR2 SYDVKM, per germline. CDR3 sequence reads: CASSPTSGRRSSYEQYF. CDR3 DNA sequence: TGTGCCAGCAGCCCCACTAGCGGCCGAAGGTCTTCCTACGAGCAGTACTTC.

This chain uses TRBV28 with TRBJ2-7, with 11 bases matching TRBD1. CDR3 size: 14 residues. V shed 7 bases, J shed 5 bases, and the junction held 7 bases outside the gene matches. Germline V CDR1 and CDR2: MDHEN, SYDVKM. Here the CDR3 reads CASTWGQGEDEQYF. The DNA for the CDR3 is TGTGCCAGCACCTGGGGACAGGGGGAGGACGAGCAGTACTTC.

The chain has TRBV7-9 and TRBJ2-7; TRBD1 might be the D (5 bases). CDR3 length: 15 residues. Germline values: CDR1 SEHNR, CDR2 FQNEAQ (reference sequence). Trimming removed 2 bases at V and 3 bases at J, with 14 bases between. CDR3 sequence reads: CASSLPLQARYEQYF. DNA for the CDR3: TGTGCCAGCAGCTTACCTCTACAGGCTCGCTACGAGCAGTACTTC.

The rearrangement links TRBV2 to TRBJ2-7, with D possibly being TRBD1 (5 bases). The CDR3 spans 15 residues. Trimming took 5 bases from V and 3 from J, leaving 17 bases between them. Germline CDR1 SNHLY, CDR2 FYNNEI. The DNA for the CDR3 is TGTGCCAGCAGTCCTAGACAGTCCCCTAGCTACGAGCAGTACTTC. This codes for CASSPRQSPSYEQYF.

This chain uses TRBV5-4 with TRBJ1-2; 7 positions match TRBD1. The CDR3 is 13 residues long. From germline, CDR1 is SGHNT and CDR2 YYREEE (reference sequence). Losses at the gene ends were 0 bases for V and 6 bases for J; bases not matched to a gene: 2. CDR3 DNA sequence: TGTGCCAGCAGCTTGGCCGGGACAGATGGCTACACCTTC. Protein sequence: CASSLAGTDGYTF. Based on the CDR3 plus reference TRBV5-4 and TRBJ1-2, the full variable domain is ETGVTQSPTHLIKTRGQQVTLRCSSQSGHNTVSWYQQALGQGPQFIFQYYREEENGRGNFPPRFSGLQFPNYSSELNVNALELDDSALYLCASSLAGTDGYTFGSGTRLTVV.

With respect to this clone: The sample carries other DNA sequences with the same CDR3. J is TRBJ2-7 and V is TRBV7-9, with 8 positions matching TRBD1. The V and J ends lost 5 bases and 7 bases, in that order; junction bases with no gene match: 7. CDR3 length: 13 amino acids. In germline, CDR1 is SEHNR, CDR2 FQNEAQ (reference sequence). The CDR3 reads CASSPRTGREQYF. The CDR3 DNA reads as TGTGCCAGCAGCCCCCGGACAGGGCGGGAGCAGTACTTC.

This chain links TRBV19 with TRBJ2-1, with 9 bases that match TRBD2. CDR1 and CDR2 from the germline V gene are LNHDA and SQIVND (reference sequence). With 6 bases clipped from V and 12 bases from J, the junction kept 9 bases outside the gene matches. The CDR3 is 13 residues long. The chain's CDR3 is CASRPSGEWGQFF. The DNA for the CDR3 is TGTGCCAGTAGGCCTAGCGGGGAGTGGGGGCAGTTCTTC.

With regard to this clone: Other DNA sequences in the same sample also yield this CDR3. The chain employs TRBV9 and TRBJ2-7; 7 bases map to TRBD2. This CDR3 contains 14 residues. V lost 0 bases and J lost 1; bases outside the gene matches: 1. Per the germline V gene, CDR1 is SGDLS and CDR2 is YYNGEE. This chain's CDR3 is CASSVGGSSYEQYF. The CDR3, as DNA: TGTGCCAGCAGCGTAGGCGGGAGTTCCTACGAGCAGTACTTC.

CDR3 protein: CATSRVPLKSGRYEQYF. Written as DNA, the CDR3 is TGTGCCACCAGCAGAGTACCCCTCAAGAGCGGGAGATACGAGCAGTACTTC. The gene calls are TRBV15 and TRBJ2-7, with 8 bases lining up with TRBD2. With V trimmed by 1 base and J by 4 bases, 12 bases remained unmatched. CDR3 length: 17 residues. CDR1 and CDR2 (germline): LNHNV, YYDKDF (reference sequence).

The chain combines TRBV19 with TRBJ2-1; 7 positions agree with TRBD1. J lost 7 bases, V lost 4 bases, and 4 bases had no gene match. In germline, CDR1 is LNHDA, CDR2 SQIVND (reference sequence). This CDR3 region has 13 residues. CDR3 amino acids: CASSRAGGNEQFF. The CDR3 nucleotides are TGTGCCAGTAGTAGGGCAGGGGGTAATGAGCAGTTCTTC.

This chain uses TRBV28 with TRBJ2-3, with D perhaps TRBD1 (5 bases). In germline, CDR1 is MDHEN, CDR2 SYDVKM. V was cut by 7 bases and J by 8 bases, with 13 bases left in between. This CDR3 contains 12 residues. The CDR3 reads CASTPGKGTQYF. The CDR3 coding sequence is TGTGCCAGCACCCCAGGGAAGGGTACGCAGTATTTT.

The V and J genes are TRBV19 and TRBJ1-1, with 8 bases identical to TRBD1. Germline trimming cut 3 bases from V and 1 base from J; bases unmatched to any gene: 7. Germline V CDR1 and CDR2: LNHDA, SQIVND (reference sequence). The CDR3 loop spans 16 amino acids. CDR3 nucleotides: TGTGCCAGTAGTATTGACGACAGGGGCAGGAACACTGAAGCTTTCTTT. Translation: CASSIDDRGRNTEAFF. The full variable domain, its missing parts supplied by reference TRBV19 and TRBJ1-1, is DGGITQSPKYLFRKEGQNVTLSCEQNLNHDAMYWYRQDPGQGLRLIYYSQIVNDFQKGDIAEGYSVSREKKESFPLTVTSAQKNPTAFYLCASSIDDRGRNTEAFFGQGTRLTVV.

V is TRBV19 and J is TRBJ2-5; a possible D gene is TRBD2 (5 bases). This CDR3 has 12 residues. The germline CDR1 and CDR2 sequences are LNHDA and SQIVND (reference sequence). The ends were cut back, 3 bases at V and 3 bases at J, with 5 bases in the middle. The CDR3, as DNA: TGTGCCAGTAGTATCGGGGAAGAGACCCAGTACTTC. Protein: CASSIGEETQYF.

This sequence joins TRBV5-8 and TRBJ2-6; 8 bases line up with TRBD2. Looked up from germline, CDR1 is SGHTS and CDR2 is YDEGEE. This CDR3 spans 17 amino acids. The ends lost 4 bases at V and 2 bases at J; junction bases unmatched: 8. CDR3: CASSPARGGAGANVLTF. For the CDR3, the DNA is TGTGCCAGCAGCCCTGCACGGGGGGGCGCTGGGGCCAACGTCCTGACTTTC.

The chain uses TRBV4-1 and TRBJ2-3; D gene unclear. Between the trimmed V and J ends, which lost 1 base and 3 bases, there was a span of 8 bases. The CDR3 covers 14 residues. CDR1 is MGHRA and CDR2 is YSYEKL in the germline V gene. CDR3 nucleotides: TGCGCCAGCAGCCAAGGGCCCGGGACAGATACGCAGTATTTT. Protein product: CASSQGPGTDTQYF.

The V gene is TRBV28, the J gene TRBJ1-2, with unresolved D. Between the trimmed V and J ends, which lost 6 bases and 4 bases, there was a span of 9 bases. The CDR3 totals 12 residues. Germline V gene sequence: CDR1 MDHEN, CDR2 SYDVKM. DNA for the CDR3: TGTGCCAGCAGAACGCCAGGCTATGGCTACACCTTC. It translates to CASRTPGYGYTF.